This TCR beta chain was documented in a study of blood T cell repertoires in COVID-19. This clone showed up just a few times. There are 14 residues in the CDR3. Trimming pared 1 base from V and 7 bases from J, leaving 13 bases between. The germline V gene encodes CDR1 MNHNS and CDR2 SASEGT. This table comes from immunoSEQ multiplex PCR, and its TCRdb copy is limited to in-frame clones, with some not included. The sample gives over 100,000 clones, around 82% of which show up once; 4% to 5.5% is in the top ten. Source material: peripheral blood. This chain connects TRBV6-1 to TRBJ2-5; D gene ambiguous. This clonotype was obtained from a human donor in a cohort sampled during active or convalescent COVID-19. The CDR3 sequence: CASSEGGSKVTQYF. The CDR3, as DNA: TGTGCCAGCAGTGAAGGCGGATCTAAGGTGACCCAGTACTTC.